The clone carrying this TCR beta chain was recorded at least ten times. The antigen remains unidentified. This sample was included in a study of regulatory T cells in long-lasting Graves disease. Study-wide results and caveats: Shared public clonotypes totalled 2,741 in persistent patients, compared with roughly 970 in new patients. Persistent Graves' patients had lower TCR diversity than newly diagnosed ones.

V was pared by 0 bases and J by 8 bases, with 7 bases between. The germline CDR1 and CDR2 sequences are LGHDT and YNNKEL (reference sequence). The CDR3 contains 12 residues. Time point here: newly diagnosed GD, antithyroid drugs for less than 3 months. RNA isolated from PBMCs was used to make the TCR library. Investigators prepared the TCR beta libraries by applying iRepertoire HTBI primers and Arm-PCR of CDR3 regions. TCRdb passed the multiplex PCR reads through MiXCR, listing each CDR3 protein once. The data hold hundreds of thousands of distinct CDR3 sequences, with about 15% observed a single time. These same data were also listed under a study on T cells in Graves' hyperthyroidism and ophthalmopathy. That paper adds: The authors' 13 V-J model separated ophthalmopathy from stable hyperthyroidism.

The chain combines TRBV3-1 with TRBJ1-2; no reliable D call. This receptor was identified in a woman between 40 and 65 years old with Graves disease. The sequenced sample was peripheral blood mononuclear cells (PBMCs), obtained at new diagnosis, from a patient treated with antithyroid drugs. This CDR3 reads CASSQERSGYTF. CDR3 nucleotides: TGTGCCAGCAGCCAAGAACGTAGCGGCTACACCTTC.